The T cell receptor beta chain described here comes from a study of T-cell reconstitution after alpha-beta-depleted transplantation in children. The V end lost 6 bases, the J end lost 6 bases, and 20 bases lay between the germline ends. Germline lookup yields CDR1 DFQATT and CDR2 SNEGSKA (reference sequence). The CDR3 has 14 amino acids. Preparation of the TCRbeta library was carried out with unique molecular identifiers. TCRdb ran MiXCR on the PCR reads and lists one entry per CDR3 protein. Here the sample spans about 600,000 distinct CDR3 sequences, 8% to 11% being singletons. This clonotype was counted only a few times.

The source is a human donor who donated a stem cell graft to a child with acute myeloid leukemia. V usage is TRBV20-1 and J usage is TRBJ1-1; the D gene is possibly TRBD1 (6 bases). Specimen: PBMCs from the stem cell graft donor, collected from the stem cell graft. In DNA, the CDR3 is TGCAGTGCCGCCGACAGAGGGGGAAAGGCTGAAGCTTTCTTT. Its translation: CSAADRGGKAEAFF.